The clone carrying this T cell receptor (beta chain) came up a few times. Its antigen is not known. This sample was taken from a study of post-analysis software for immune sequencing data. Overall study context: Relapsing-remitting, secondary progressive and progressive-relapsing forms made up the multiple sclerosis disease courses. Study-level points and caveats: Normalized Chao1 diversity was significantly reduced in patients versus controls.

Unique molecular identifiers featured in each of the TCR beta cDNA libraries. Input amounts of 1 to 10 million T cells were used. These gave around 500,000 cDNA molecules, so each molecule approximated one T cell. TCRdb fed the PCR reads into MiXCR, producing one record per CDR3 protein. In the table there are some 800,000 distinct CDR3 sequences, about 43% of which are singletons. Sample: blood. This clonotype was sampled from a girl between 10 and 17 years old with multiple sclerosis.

The CDR3 coding sequence is TGTGCCAGCAGCTTAGTTGCGATGGGTGAGCAGTTCTTC. It yields the protein CASSLVAMGEQFF. The gene calls are TRBV7-9 and TRBJ2-1; D unclear. Trimming left V 1 base short and J 9 bases short, with 10 bases between. Germline V gene sequence: CDR1 SEHNR, CDR2 FQNEAQ (reference sequence). This CDR3 is 13 amino acids long.